Given below is one T cell receptor (beta chain) in context. Its antigen is undetermined. The V gene's germline CDR1 is MNHEY and CDR2 SMNVEV (reference sequence). V lost 5 bases, J lost 4 bases, and 11 bases lay in between. This CDR3 is built from 14 residues. The record originates from a study of OX40 agonist ivuxolimab in advanced cancers. Regarding the study as a whole: Partial responders at 0.1-3.0 mg/kg had among the lowest clonal expansion. Specificity for antigen went undetermined in the expanded peripheral T cells.

Sequenced by immunoSEQ multiplex PCR; TCRdb stores in-frame clones only, minus some. The data hold about 93,000 clones, with 85% to 95% observed a single time. The source is an adult with an advanced solid tumor such as melanoma, head and neck, liver or kidney cancer. The V gene is TRBV27, the J gene TRBJ2-2; D possibly corresponds to TRBD1 (6 bases). This material consisted of CD4+ or CD8+ T cells sorted from blood, taken in a trial of the OX40 agonist ivuxolimab. Here the CDR3 reads CASSTTGFTGELFF. In DNA form, the CDR3 reads TGTGCCAGCAGTACCACAGGGTTCACCGGGGAGCTGTTTTTT.